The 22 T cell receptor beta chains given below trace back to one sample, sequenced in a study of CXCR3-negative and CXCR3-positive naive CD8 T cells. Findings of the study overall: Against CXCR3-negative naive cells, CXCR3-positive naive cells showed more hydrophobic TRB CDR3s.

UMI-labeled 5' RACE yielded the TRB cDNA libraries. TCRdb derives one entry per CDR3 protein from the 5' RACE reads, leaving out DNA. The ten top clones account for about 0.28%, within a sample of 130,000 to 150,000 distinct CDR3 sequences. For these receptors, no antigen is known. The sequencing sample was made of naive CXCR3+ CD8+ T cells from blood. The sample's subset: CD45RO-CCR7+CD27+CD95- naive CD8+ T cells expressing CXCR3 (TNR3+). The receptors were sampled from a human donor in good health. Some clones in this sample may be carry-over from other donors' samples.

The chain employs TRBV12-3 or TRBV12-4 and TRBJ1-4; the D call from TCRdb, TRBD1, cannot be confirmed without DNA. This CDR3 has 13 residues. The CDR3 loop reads CASRGQPNEKLFF.

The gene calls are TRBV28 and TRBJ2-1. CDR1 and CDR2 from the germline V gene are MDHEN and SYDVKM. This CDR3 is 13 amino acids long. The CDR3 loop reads CATTVLRGNEQFF.

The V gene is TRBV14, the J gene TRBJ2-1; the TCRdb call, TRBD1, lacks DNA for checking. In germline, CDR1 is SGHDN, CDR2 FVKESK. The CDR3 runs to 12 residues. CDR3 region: CASSPQAPEQFF.

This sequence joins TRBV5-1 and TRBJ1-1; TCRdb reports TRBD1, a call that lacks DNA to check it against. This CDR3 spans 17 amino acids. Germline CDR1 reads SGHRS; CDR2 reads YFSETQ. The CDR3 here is CASSLEEPGHSNTEAFF.

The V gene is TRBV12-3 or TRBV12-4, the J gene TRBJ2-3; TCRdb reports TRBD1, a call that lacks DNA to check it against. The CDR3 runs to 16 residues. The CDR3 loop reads CASSPPGGPYTDTQYF.

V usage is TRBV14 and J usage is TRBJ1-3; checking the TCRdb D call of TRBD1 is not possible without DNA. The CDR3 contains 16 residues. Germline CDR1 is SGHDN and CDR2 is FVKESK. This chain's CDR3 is CASSRLQQGNGNTIYF.

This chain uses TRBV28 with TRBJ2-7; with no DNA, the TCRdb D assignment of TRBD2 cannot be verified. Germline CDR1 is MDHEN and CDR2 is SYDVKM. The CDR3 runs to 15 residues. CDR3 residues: CASSLEVAGDGEQYF. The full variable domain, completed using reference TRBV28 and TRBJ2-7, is DVKVTQSSRYLVKRTGEKVFLECVQDMDHENMFWYRQDPGLGLRLIYFSYDVKMKEKGDIPEGYSVSREKKERFSLILESASTNQTSMYLCASSLEVAGDGEQYFGPGTRLTVT.

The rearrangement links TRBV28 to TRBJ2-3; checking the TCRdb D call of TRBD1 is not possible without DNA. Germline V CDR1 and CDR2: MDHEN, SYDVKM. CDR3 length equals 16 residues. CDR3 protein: CASSSLIPFGTDTQYF.

The chain's CDR3 is CASSPPDPVGADTQYF. The chain employs TRBV11-3 and TRBJ2-3; with no DNA, the TCRdb D assignment of TRBD2 cannot be verified. The germline gives CDR1 SGHNT, CDR2 YENEEA. The CDR3 runs 16 residues. The full variable domain, rest sourced from reference TRBV11-3 and TRBJ2-3, is EAGVVQSPRYKIIEKKQPVAFWCNPISGHNTLYWYLQNLGQGPELLIRYENEEAVDDSQLPKDRFSAERLKGVDSTLKIQPAELGDSAVYLCASSPPDPVGADTQYFGPGTRLTVL.

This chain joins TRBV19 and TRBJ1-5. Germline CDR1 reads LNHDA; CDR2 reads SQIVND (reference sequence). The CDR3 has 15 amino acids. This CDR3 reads CASTRGPHGNQPQHF.

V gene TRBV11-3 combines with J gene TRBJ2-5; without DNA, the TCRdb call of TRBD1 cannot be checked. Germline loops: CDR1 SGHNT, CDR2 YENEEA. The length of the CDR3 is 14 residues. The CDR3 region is CASSLGSGAETQYF. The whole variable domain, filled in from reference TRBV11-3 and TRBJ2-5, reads EAGVVQSPRYKIIEKKQPVAFWCNPISGHNTLYWYLQNLGQGPELLIRYENEEAVDDSQLPKDRFSAERLKGVDSTLKIQPAELGDSAVYLCASSLGSGAETQYFGPGTRLLVL.

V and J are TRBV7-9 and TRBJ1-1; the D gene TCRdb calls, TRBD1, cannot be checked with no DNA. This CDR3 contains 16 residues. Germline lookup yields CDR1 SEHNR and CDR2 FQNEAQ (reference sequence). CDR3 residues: CASSLLSGGDFTEAFF.

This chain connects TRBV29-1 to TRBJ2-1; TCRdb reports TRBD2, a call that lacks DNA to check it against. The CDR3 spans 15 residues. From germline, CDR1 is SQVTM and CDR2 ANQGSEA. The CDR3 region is CSVEDPRRGDNEQFF.

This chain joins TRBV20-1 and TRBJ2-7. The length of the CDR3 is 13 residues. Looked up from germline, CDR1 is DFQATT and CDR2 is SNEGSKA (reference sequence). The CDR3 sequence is CSAGHLSSYEQYF.

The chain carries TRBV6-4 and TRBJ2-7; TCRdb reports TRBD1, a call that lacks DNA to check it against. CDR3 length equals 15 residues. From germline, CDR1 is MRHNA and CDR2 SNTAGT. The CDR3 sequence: CASDPPRGASYEQYF.

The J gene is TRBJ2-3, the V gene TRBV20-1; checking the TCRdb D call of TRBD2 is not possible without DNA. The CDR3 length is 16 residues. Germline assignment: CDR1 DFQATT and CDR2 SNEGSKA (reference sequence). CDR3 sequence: CSARDRDLSVTDTQYF.

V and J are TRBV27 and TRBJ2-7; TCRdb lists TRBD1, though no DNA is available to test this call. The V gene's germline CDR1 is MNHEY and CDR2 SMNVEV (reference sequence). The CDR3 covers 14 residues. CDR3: CASSTPGHLYEQYF.

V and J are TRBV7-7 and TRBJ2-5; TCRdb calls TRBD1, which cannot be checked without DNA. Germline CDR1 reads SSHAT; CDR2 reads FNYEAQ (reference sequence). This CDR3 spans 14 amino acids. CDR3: CASSFSPEQETQYF. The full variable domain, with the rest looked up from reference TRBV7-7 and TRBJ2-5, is GAGVSQSPRYKVTKRGQDVTLRCDPISSHATLYWYQQALGQGPEFLTYFNYEAQPDKSGLPSDRFSAERPEGSISTLTIQRTEQRDSAMYRCASSFSPEQETQYFGPGTRLLVL.

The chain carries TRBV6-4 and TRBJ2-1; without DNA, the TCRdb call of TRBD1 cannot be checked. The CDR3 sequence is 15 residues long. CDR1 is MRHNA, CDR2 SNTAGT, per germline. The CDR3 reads CASSDSQGTYNEQFF.

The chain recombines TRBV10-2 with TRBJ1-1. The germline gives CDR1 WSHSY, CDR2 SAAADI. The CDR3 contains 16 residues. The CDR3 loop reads CASSESIVRGNTEAFF.

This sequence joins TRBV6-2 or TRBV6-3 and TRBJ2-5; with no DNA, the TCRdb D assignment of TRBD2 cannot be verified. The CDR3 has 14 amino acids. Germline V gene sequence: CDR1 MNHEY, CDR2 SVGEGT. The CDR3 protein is CASRSEVVSETQYF.

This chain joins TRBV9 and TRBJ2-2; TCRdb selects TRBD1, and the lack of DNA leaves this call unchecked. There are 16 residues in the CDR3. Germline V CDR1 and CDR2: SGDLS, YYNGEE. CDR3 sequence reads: CASSPWGSRNTGELFF. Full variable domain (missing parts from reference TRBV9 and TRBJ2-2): DSGVTQTPKHLITATGQRVTLRCSPRSGDLSVYWYQQSLDQGLQFLIQYYNGEERAKGNILERFSAQQFPDLHSELNLSSLELGDSALYFCASSPWGSRNTGELFFGEGSRLTVL.